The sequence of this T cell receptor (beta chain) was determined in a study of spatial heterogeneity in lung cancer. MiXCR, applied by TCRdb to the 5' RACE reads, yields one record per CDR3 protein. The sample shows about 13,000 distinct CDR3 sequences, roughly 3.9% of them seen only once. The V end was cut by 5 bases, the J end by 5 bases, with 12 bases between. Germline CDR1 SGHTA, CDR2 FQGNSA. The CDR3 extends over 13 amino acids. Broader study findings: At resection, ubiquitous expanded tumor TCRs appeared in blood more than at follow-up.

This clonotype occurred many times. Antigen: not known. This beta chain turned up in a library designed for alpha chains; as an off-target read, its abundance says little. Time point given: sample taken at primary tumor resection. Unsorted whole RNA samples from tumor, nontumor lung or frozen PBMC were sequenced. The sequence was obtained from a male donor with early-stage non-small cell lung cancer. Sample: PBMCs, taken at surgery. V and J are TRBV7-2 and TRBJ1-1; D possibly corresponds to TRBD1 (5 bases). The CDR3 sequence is CASSPTGRTEAFF. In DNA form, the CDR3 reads TGTGCCAGCAGCCCAACGGGGCGGACTGAAGCTTTCTTT.